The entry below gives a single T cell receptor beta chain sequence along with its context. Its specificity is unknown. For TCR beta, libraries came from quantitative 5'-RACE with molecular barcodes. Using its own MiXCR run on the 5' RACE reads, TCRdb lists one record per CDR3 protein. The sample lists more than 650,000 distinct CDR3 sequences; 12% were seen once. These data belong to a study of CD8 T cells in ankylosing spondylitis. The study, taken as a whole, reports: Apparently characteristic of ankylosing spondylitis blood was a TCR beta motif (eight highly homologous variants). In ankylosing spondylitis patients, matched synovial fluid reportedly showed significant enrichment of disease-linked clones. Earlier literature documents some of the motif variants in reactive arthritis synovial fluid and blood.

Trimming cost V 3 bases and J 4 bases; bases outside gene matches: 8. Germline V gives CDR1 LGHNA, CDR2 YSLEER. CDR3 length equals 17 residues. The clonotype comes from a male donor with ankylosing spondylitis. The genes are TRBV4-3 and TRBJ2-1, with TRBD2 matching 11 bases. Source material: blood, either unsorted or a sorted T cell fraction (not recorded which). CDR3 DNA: TGCGCCAGCAGCCAGATCCTAGCGGGAGGCTTTTACAATGAGCAGTTCTTC. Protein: CASSQILAGGFYNEQFF.